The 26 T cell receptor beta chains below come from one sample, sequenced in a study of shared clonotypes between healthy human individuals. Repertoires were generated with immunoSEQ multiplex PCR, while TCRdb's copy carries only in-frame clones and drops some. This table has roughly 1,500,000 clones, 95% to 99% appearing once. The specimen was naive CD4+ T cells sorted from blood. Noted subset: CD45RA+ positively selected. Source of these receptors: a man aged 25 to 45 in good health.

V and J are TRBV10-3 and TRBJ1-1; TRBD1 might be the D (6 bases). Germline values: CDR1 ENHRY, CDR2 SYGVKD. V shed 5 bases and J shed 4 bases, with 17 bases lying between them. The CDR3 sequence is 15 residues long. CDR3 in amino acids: CAISQRLQGTTEAFF. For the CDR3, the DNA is TGTGCCATCAGTCAAAGATTACAGGGAACCACTGAAGCTTTCTTT.

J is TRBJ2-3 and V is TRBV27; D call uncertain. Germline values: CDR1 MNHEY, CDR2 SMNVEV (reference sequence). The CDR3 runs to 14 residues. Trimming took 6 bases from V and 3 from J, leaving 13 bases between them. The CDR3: CASRTNRDTDTQYF. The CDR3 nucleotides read TGTGCCAGCAGGACGAATAGGGATACAGATACGCAGTATTTT.

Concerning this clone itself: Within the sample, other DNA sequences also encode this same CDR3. The CDR3 nucleotides read TGCGCCAGCAGCTTGGAGGGAGAGGAGACCCAGTACTTC. Encoded protein: CASSLEGEETQYF. The chain joins TRBV5-1 to TRBJ2-5, with D perhaps TRBD2 (5 bases). The CDR3 is 13 amino acids. Germline V lookup: CDR1 SGHRS, CDR2 YFSETQ. Trimming took 0 bases from V and 5 from J, leaving 8 bases between them.

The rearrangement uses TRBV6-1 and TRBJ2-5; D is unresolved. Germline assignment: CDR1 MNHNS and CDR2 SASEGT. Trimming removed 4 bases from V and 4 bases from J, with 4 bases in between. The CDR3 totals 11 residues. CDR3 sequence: CASSASETQYF. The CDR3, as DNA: TGTGCCAGCAGTGCATCAGAGACCCAGTACTTC.

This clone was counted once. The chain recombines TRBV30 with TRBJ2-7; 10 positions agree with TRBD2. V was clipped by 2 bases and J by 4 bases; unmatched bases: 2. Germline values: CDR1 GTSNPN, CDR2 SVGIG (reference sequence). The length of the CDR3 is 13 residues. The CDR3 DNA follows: TGTGCCTGGAGTACTAGCGGGATTTACGAGCAGTACTTC. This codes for CAWSTSGIYEQYF. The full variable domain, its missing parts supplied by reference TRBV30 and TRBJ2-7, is SQTIHQWPATLVQPVGSPLSLECTVEGTSNPNLYWYRQAAGRGLQLLFYSVGIGQISSEVPQNLSASRPQDRQFILSSKKLLLSDSGFYLCAWSTSGIYEQYFGPGTRLTVT.

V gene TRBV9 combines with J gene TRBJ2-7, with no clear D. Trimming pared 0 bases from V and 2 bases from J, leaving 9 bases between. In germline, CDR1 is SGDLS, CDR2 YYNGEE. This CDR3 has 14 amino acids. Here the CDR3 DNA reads TGTGCCAGCAGCGTAGCGGGCAGGACCTACGAGCAGTACTTC. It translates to CASSVAGRTYEQYF.

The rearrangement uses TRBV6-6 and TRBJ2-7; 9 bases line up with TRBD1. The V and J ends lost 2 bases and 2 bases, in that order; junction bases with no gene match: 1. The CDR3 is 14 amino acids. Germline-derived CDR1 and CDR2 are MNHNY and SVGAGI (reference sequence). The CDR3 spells CASSYGTGPYEQYF. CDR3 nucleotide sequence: TGTGCCAGCAGTTACGGGACAGGGCCCTACGAGCAGTACTTC.

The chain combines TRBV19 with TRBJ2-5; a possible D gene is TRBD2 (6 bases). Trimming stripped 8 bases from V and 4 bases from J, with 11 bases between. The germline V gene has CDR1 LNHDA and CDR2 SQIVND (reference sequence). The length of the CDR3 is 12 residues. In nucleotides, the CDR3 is TGTGCCAGTGGGCGGGGAGGAGAGACCCAGTACTTC. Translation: CASGRGGETQYF. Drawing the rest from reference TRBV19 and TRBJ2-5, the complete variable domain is DGGITQSPKYLFRKEGQNVTLSCEQNLNHDAMYWYRQDPGQGLRLIYYSQIVNDFQKGDIAEGYSVSREKKESFPLTVTSAQKNPTAFYLCASGRGGETQYFGPGTRLLVL.

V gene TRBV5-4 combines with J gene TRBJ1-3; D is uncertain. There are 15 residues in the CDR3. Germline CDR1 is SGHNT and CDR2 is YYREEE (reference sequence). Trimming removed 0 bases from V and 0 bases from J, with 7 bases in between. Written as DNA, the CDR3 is TGTGCCAGCAGCTTGGAAAAATCCTCTGGAAACACCATATATTTT. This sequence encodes CASSLEKSSGNTIYF.

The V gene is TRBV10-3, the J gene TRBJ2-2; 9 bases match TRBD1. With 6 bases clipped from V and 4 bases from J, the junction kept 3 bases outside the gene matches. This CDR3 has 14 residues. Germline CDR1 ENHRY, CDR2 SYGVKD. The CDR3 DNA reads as TGTGCCATCAGGGGGACAGGGTTCACCGGGGAGCTGTTTTTT. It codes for CAIRGTGFTGELFF.

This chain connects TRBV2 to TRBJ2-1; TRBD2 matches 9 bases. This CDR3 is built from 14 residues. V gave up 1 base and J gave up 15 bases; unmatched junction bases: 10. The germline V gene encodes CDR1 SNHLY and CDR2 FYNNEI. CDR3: CASSEGSSGIRWFF. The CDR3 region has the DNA TGTGCCAGCAGTGAAGGTTCTAGCGGGATTCGATGGTTCTTC.

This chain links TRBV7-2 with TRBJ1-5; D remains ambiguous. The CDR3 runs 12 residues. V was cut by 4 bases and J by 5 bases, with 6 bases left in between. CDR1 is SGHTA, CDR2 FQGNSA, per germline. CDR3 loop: CASSSGDQPQHF. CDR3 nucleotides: TGTGCCAGCAGCTCTGGGGATCAGCCCCAGCATTTT.

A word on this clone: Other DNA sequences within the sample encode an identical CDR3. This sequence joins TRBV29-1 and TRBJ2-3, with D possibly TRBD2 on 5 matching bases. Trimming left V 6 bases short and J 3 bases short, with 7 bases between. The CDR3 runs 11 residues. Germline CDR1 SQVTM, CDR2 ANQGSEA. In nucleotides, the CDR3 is TGCAGCGTGGGAGATACAGATACGCAGTATTTT. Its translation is CSVGDTDTQYF.

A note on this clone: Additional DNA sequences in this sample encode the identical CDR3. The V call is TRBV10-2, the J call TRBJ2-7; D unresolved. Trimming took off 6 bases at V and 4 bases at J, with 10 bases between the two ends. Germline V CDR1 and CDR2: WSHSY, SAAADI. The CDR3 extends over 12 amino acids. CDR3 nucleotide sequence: TGCGCCAGCAGCGTGGCGTCTTACGAGCAGTACTTC. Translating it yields CASSVASYEQYF.

CDR3: CASTVTSYVEQFF. The CDR3 region has the DNA TGTGCCAGCACCGTGACTAGCTACGTTGAGCAGTTCTTC. The rearrangement joins TRBV7-2 to TRBJ2-1, with 7 bases aligning to TRBD2. The ends lost 7 bases at V and 9 bases at J; junction bases unmatched: 9. CDR3 length: 13 amino acids. CDR1 and CDR2 (germline): SGHTA, FQGNSA.

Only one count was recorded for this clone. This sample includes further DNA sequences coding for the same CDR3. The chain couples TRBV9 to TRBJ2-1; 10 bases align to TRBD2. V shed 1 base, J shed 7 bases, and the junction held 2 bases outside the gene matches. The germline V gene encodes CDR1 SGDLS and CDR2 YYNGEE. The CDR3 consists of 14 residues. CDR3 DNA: TGTGCCAGCAGCGTAACTAGCGGGAATAATGAGCAGTTCTTC. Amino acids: CASSVTSGNNEQFF.

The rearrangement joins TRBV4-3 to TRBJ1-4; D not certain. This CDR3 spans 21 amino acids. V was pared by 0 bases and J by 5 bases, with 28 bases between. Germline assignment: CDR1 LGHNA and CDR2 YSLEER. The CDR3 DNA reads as TGCGCCAGCAGCCAAGAAGCCGGCCTTTCTTTTCCTTCCAAACCAAATGAAAAACTGTTTTTT. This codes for CASSQEAGLSFPSKPNEKLFF.

CDR3 region: CASTAGGNQPQHF. DNA of the CDR3: TGTGCCAGCACCGCAGGGGGCAATCAGCCCCAGCATTTT. The chain combines TRBV7-9 with TRBJ1-5; tentative D call: TRBD1 (6 bases). V gave up 7 bases and J gave up 2 bases, with 9 bases separating them. The CDR3 extends over 13 amino acids. CDR1 is SEHNR, CDR2 FQNEAQ, per germline (reference sequence).

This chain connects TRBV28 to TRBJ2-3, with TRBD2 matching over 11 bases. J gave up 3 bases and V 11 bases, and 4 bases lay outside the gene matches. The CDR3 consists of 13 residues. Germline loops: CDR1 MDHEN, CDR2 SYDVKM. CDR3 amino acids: CAGRTSGTDTQYF. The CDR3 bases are TGTGCCGGTAGGACTAGCGGGACAGATACGCAGTATTTT.

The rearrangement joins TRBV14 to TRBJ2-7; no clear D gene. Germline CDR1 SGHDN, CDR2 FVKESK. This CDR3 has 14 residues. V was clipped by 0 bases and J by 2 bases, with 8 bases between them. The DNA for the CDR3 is TGTGCCAGCAGCCAAGATTACAAGCCCTACGAGCAGTACTTC. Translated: CASSQDYKPYEQYF.

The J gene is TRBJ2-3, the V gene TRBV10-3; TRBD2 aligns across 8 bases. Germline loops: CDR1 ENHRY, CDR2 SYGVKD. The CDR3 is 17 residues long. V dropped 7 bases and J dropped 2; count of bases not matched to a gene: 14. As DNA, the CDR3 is TGTGCCATCACAATGCCCCGGACTAGCATAACCACAGATACGCAGTATTTT. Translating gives CAITMPRTSITTDTQYF.

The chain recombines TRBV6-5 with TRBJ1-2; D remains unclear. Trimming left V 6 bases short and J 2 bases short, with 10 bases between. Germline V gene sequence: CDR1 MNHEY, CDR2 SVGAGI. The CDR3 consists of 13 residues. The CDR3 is CASSRDQNYGYTF. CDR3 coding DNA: TGTGCCAGCAGCCGAGACCAAAACTATGGCTACACCTTC.

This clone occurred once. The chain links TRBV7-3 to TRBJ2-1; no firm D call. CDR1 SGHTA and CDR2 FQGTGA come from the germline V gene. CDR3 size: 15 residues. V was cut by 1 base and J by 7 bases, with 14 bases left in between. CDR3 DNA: TGTGCCAGCAGCTTAAGGGGAAAGGGTGGTAATGAGCAGTTCTTC. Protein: CASSLRGKGGNEQFF.

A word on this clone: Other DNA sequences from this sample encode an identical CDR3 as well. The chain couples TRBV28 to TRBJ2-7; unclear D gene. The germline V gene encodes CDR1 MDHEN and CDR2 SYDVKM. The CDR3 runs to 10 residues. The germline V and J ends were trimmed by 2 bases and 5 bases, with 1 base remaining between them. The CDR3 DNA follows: TGTGCCAGCAGTTTACACGAGCAGTACTTC. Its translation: CASSLHEQYF.

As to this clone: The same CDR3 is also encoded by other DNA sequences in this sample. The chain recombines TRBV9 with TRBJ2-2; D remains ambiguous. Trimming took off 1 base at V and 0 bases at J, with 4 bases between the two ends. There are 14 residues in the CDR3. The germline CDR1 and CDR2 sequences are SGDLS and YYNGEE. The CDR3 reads CASSVRANTGELFF. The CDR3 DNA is TGTGCCAGCAGCGTAAGGGCGAACACCGGGGAGCTGTTTTTT.

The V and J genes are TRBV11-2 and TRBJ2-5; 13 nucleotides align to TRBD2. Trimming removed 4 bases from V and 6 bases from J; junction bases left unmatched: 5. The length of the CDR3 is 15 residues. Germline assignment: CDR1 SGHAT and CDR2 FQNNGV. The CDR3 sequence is CASSSWTSGSKTQYF. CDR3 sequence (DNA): TGTGCCAGCAGCTCCTGGACTAGCGGGAGTAAGACCCAGTACTTC.